This entry lists 22 T cell receptor beta chains sequenced from one sample in a study of blood T cell repertoires in COVID-19. Measured with immunoSEQ multiplex PCR; TCRdb has only the in-frame clones, and not every one. In the table there are roughly 230,000 clones, approximately 77% of which are singletons. The sequenced sample was peripheral blood. These receptors all come from a woman at least 80 years old with acute or convalescent COVID-19.

This clone was observed a few times. The chain links TRBV5-5 to TRBJ2-7; 7 positions agree with TRBD1. Germline-derived CDR1 and CDR2 are SGHKS and YYEKEE (reference sequence). The V segment lost 6 bases and the J segment 2 bases; nucleotides outside the gene matches: 8. This CDR3 contains 14 residues. The CDR3 nucleotides read TGTGCCAGCACCAAGGACAGGTTTACCTACGAGCAGTACTTC. Protein: CASTKDRFTYEQYF.

The V and J genes are TRBV5-1 and TRBJ1-2; TRBD1 is a possible D gene (6 bases). The CDR3 spans 13 residues. The ends were cut back, 5 bases at V and 6 bases at J, with 14 bases in the middle. Germline CDR1 SGHRS, CDR2 YFSETQ. The CDR3 DNA follows: TGCGCCAGCAGTTCCGACAGGCCCCATGGCTACACCTTC. Protein: CASSSDRPHGYTF.

This sequence joins TRBV5-1 and TRBJ1-4; 9 bases agree with TRBD1. This CDR3 contains 15 residues. CDR1 is SGHRS, CDR2 YFSETQ, per germline. The V segment lost 4 bases and the J segment 7 bases; nucleotides outside the gene matches: 8. Here the CDR3 DNA reads TGCGCCAGCAGCCCGGAGGGACAGGGCCGTGAAAAACTGTTTTTT. As protein: CASSPEGQGREKLFF.

J is TRBJ1-4 and V is TRBV6-6, with 7 bases identical to TRBD1. This CDR3 is built from 16 residues. J gave up 0 bases and V 4 bases, and 5 bases lay outside the gene matches. Germline CDR1 and CDR2: MNHNY and SVGAGI (reference sequence). The CDR3 DNA sequence: TGTGCCAGCAGTTCATCGGGACAGCCAACTAATGAAAAACTGTTTTTT. Residues: CASSSSGQPTNEKLFF.

The chain carries TRBV24-1 and TRBJ2-5, with a weak D call TRBD1 (5 bases). CDR1 and CDR2 (germline): KGHDR, SFDVKD. V lost 5 bases to trimming and J lost 4 bases, with 22 bases between them. CDR3 size: 17 residues. Written as DNA, the CDR3 is TGTGCCACCAGTGGGTCCCCGGGTCAGGTAGGGGTAGAGACCCAGTACTTC. Amino acid sequence: CATSGSPGQVGVETQYF.

This chain joins TRBV19 and TRBJ1-1; 7 nucleotides align to TRBD1. The CDR3 extends over 17 amino acids. Trimming at V came to 5 bases and at J to 0 bases, leaving 12 bases not matched to a gene. Per germline, CDR1 LNHDA and CDR2 SQIVND (reference sequence). In DNA form, the CDR3 reads TGTGCCAGTAGTTTGAGAGGACAGGCCGCTATGAACACTGAAGCTTTCTTT. It yields the protein CASSLRGQAAMNTEAFF.

The rearrangement uses TRBV9 and TRBJ2-1, with 7 nucleotides matching TRBD2. The CDR3 totals 13 residues. The ends lost 4 bases at V and 14 bases at J; junction bases unmatched: 12. The germline gives CDR1 SGDLS, CDR2 YYNGEE. Here the CDR3 reads CASSPTFGGVEFF. Written as DNA, the CDR3 is TGTGCCAGCAGCCCGACTTTTGGGGGGGTGGAGTTCTTC.

This chain connects TRBV9 to TRBJ2-3; 8 nucleotides match TRBD1. The CDR3 loop spans 15 amino acids. Trimming removed 4 bases from V and 3 bases from J; junction bases left unmatched: 7. The germline CDR1 and CDR2 sequences are SGDLS and YYNGEE. For the CDR3, the DNA is TGTGCCAGCAGCAAAGAGGACAGGGAAACAGATACGCAGTATTTT. It is translated as CASSKEDRETDTQYF.

The gene calls are TRBV19 and TRBJ2-1; 8 bases align to TRBD2. Trimming took 7 bases from V and 4 from J; bases not matched to a gene: 9. CDR1 LNHDA and CDR2 SQIVND come from the germline V gene (reference sequence). This CDR3 is built from 15 residues. This CDR3 reads CASIARERGYNEQFF. In nucleotides, the CDR3 is TGTGCCAGTATCGCACGGGAGCGGGGGTACAATGAGCAGTTCTTC.

This chain links TRBV7-9 with TRBJ2-7; 10 positions agree with TRBD2. This CDR3 has 18 amino acids. Germline lookup yields CDR1 SEHNR and CDR2 FQNEAQ (reference sequence). V gave up 5 bases and J gave up 6 bases; unmatched junction bases: 19. The CDR3 DNA reads TGTGCCAGCAGCGTATCCACCCCGTTGAAGCGGGGGGGCGGCGAGCAGTACTTC. This sequence encodes CASSVSTPLKRGGGEQYF. The whole variable domain, filled in from reference TRBV7-9 and TRBJ2-7, reads DTGVSQNPRHKITKRGQNVTFRCDPISEHNRLYWYRQTLGQGPEFLTYFQNEAQLEKSRLLSDRFSAERPKGSFSTLEIQRTEQGDSAMYLCASSVSTPLKRGGGEQYFGPGTRLTVT.

In this sample, this clone turned up a few times. J is TRBJ2-3 and V is TRBV5-1; D remains ambiguous. The V end was cut by 3 bases, the J end by 2 bases, with 7 bases between. CDR1 SGHRS and CDR2 YFSETQ come from the germline V gene. This CDR3 region has 13 residues. The CDR3 DNA follows: TGCGCCAGCAGCTCGACTGCCACAGATACGCAGTATTTT. Translated, it gives CASSSTATDTQYF.

The chain is built from TRBV9 and TRBJ2-2; no firm D call. V was cut by 0 bases and J by 6 bases, with 6 bases left in between. Germline V CDR1 and CDR2: SGDLS, YYNGEE. The CDR3 has 13 residues. The CDR3 sequence: CASSVVPSGELFF. DNA of the CDR3: TGTGCCAGCAGCGTAGTCCCGTCCGGGGAGCTGTTTTTT.

J is TRBJ1-2 and V is TRBV19; 9 bases are a match to TRBD1. The J segment lost 4 bases and the V segment lost 6 bases, leaving 6 bases of the junction unmatched. CDR1 is LNHDA, CDR2 SQIVND, per germline (reference sequence). The CDR3 consists of 14 residues. DNA for the CDR3: TGTGCCAGTAGCACAGGGGGCGTCGGCTATGGCTACACCTTC. This translates into CASSTGGVGYGYTF.

This clone has only one observation. The chain combines TRBV6-5 with TRBJ2-2; a weak D match, TRBD1 (5 bases). This CDR3 is built from 16 residues. Germline V CDR1 and CDR2: MNHEY, SVGAGI. V gave up 4 bases and J gave up 5 bases, with 17 bases separating them. CDR3 loop: CASSFGRTMVTGELFF. In nucleotides, the CDR3 is TGTGCCAGCAGTTTTGGGCGGACAATGGTGACCGGGGAGCTGTTTTTT.

The sample holds a few counts of this clone. The chain has TRBV30 and TRBJ1-5; D is unclear. This CDR3 spans 17 amino acids. The V end lost 0 bases, the J end lost 1 base, and 16 bases lay between the germline ends. Per germline, CDR1 GTSNPN and CDR2 SVGIG (reference sequence). CDR3: CAWSVQSAGGSNQPQHF. The DNA of the CDR3 is TGTGCCTGGAGTGTACAATCCGCAGGAGGGAGCAATCAGCCCCAGCATTTT.

The chain recombines TRBV3-1 (or the pseudogene TRBV3-2) with TRBJ1-1; no firm D call. The CDR3 is 14 amino acids. V shed 0 bases and J shed 6 bases, with 11 bases lying between them. Germline CDR1 LGHDT, CDR2 YNNKEL (reference sequence). As DNA, the CDR3 is TGTGCCAGCAGCCAAGAAGGGAGGGTCTCTGAAGCTTTCTTT. Translation: CASSQEGRVSEAFF.

This chain connects TRBV30 to TRBJ1-5, with D possibly matching TRBD1 (5 bases). This CDR3 contains 14 residues. Trimming left V 3 bases short and J 5 bases short, with 14 bases between. Germline CDR1 GTSNPN, CDR2 SVGIG (reference sequence). The CDR3: CAWSRTTDDQPQHF. Here the CDR3 DNA reads TGTGCCTGGAGCAGGACAACAGATGATCAGCCCCAGCATTTT.

This clone was found a few times. Other DNA sequences in this specimen translate into the identical CDR3. The V and J genes are TRBV7-9 and TRBJ1-5, with 8 bases that match TRBD1. Germline assignment: CDR1 SEHNR and CDR2 FQNEAQ (reference sequence). This CDR3 contains 15 residues. The junction had 3 bases not matched to a gene; V was cut back by 1 base and J by 4 bases. This chain's CDR3 is CASSLDGQGNQPQHF. DNA of the CDR3: TGTGCCAGCAGCTTAGATGGACAGGGAAATCAGCCCCAGCATTTT.

The J gene is TRBJ2-1, the V gene TRBV3-1 (or the pseudogene TRBV3-2); 12 nucleotides match TRBD2. This CDR3 has 14 residues. V dropped 3 bases and J dropped 15; count of bases not matched to a gene: 9. CDR1 is LGHDT and CDR2 is YNNKEL in the germline V gene (reference sequence). The CDR3 nucleotides are TGTGCCAGCAGCCACCGGGCTAGCGGGGGGGAGGGGTTCTTC. It encodes CASSHRASGGEGFF.

The rearrangement joins TRBV6-1 to TRBJ2-3; 11 bases match TRBD2. Unmatched junction bases numbered 7, after V lost 3 bases and J lost 5 bases. Germline-derived CDR1 and CDR2 are MNHNS and SASEGT. This CDR3 comprises 16 residues. CDR3 in amino acids: CASSDRSGGAGDTQYF. The CDR3 DNA reads as TGTGCCAGCAGTGACCGTAGCGGGGGGGCCGGAGATACGCAGTATTTT.

This chain connects TRBV19 to TRBJ2-7; 8 positions match TRBD1. This CDR3 contains 15 residues. Germline values: CDR1 LNHDA, CDR2 SQIVND (reference sequence). V trimming: 7 bases; J trimming: 3 bases; junction bases outside the gene matches: 11. The DNA of the CDR3 is TGTGCCAGTAATGCCGGGACAGGAGGGGACTACGAGCAGTACTTC. The encoded protein is CASNAGTGGDYEQYF.

The rearrangement joins TRBV19 to TRBJ1-5; D is unresolved. V shed 5 bases and J shed 9 bases, with 14 bases lying between them. There are 13 residues in the CDR3. Germline V lookup: CDR1 LNHDA, CDR2 SQIVND (reference sequence). CDR3 bases: TGTGCCAGTAGTGAGGCCGGGAGAGGGCCCCAGCATTTT. Protein: CASSEAGRGPQHF.